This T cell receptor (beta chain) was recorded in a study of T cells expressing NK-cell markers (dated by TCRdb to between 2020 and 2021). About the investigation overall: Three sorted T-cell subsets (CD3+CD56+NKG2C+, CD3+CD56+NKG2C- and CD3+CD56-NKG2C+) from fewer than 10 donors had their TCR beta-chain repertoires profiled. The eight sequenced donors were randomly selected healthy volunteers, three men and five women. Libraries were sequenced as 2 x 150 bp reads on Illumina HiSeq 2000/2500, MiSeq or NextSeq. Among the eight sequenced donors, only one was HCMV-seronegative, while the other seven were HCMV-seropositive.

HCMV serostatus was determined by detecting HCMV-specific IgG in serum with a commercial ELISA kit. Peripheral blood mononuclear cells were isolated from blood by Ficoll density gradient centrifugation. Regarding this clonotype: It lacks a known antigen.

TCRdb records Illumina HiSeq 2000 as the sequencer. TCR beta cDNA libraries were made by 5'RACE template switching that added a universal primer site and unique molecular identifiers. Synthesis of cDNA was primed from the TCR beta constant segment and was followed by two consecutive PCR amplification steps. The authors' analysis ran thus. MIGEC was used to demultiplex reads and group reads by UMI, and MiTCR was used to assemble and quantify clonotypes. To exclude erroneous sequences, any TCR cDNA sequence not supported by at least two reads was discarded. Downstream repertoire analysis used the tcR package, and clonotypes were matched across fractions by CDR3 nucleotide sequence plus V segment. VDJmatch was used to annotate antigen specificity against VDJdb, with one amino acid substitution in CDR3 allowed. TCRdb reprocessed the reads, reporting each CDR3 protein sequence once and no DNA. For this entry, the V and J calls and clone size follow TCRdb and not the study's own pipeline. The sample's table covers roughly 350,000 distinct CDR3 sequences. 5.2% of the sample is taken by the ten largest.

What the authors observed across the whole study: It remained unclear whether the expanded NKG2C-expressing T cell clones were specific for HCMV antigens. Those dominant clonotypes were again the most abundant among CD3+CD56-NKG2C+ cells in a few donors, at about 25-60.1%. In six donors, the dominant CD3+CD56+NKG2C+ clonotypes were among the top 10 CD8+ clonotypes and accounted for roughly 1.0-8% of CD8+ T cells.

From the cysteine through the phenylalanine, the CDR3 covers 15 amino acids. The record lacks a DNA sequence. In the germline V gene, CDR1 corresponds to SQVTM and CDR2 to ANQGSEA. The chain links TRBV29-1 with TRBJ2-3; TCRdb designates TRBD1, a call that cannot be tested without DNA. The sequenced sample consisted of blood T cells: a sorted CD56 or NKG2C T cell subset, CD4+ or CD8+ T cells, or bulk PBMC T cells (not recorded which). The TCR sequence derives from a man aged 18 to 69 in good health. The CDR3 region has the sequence CSATTSSTGTDTQYF.